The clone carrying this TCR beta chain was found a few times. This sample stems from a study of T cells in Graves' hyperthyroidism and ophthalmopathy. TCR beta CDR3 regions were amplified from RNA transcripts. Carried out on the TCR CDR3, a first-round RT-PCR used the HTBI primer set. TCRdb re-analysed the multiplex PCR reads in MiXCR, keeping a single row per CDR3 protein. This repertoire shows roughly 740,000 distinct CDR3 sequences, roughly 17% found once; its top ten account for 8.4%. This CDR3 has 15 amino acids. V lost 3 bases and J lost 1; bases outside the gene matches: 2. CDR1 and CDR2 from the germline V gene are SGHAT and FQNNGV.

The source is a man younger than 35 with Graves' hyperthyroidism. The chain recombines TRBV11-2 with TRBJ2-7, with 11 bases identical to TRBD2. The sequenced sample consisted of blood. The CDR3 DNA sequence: TGTGCCAGCAGCTTGACTAGCGGGAATTCCTACGAGCAGTACTTC. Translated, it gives CASSLTSGNSYEQYF.